A single T cell receptor (beta chain) is shown here with its context. The data stem from a study of blood T cell repertoires in COVID-19. Per the germline V gene, CDR1 is MNHNS and CDR2 is SASEGT. The CDR3 is 16 amino acids. The ends lost 4 bases at V and 4 bases at J; junction bases unmatched: 12. The data were produced by immunoSEQ multiplex PCR, yet TCRdb's version contains in-frame clones alone and is incomplete. The data contain roughly 170,000 clones, 70% to 90% of them singletons. The J gene is TRBJ1-2, the V gene TRBV6-1, with 7 bases fitting TRBD1. Sequencing was carried out using peripheral blood. The TCR comes from a woman aged 45-65 years with COVID-19, enrolled during active disease. CDR3 sequence: CASSGSKDRLLYGYTF. The CDR3, as DNA: TGTGCCAGCAGTGGTTCGAAGGACAGGTTACTCTATGGCTACACCTTC.